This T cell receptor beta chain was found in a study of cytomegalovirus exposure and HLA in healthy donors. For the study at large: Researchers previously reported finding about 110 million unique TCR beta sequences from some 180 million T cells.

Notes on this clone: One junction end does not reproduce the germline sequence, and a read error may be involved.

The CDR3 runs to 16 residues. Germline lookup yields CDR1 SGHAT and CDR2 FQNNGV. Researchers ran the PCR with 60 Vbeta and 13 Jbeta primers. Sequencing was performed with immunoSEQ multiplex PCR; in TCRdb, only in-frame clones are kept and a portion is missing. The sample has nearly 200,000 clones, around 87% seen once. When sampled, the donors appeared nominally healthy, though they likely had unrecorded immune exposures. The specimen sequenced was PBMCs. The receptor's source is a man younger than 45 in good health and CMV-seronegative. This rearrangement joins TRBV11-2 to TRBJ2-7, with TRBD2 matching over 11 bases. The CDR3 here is CASRLGTSGSSYEQYF. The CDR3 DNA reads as TGTGCCAGCAGGTTAGGGACTAGCGGCAGCTCCTACGAGCAGTACTTC. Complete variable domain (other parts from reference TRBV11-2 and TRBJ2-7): EAGVAQSPRYKIIEKRQSVAFWCNPISGHATLYWYQQILGQGPKLLIQFQNNGVVDDSQLPKDRFSAERLKGVDSTLKIQPAKLEDSAVYLCASRLGTSGSSYEQYFGPGTRLTVT.